This T cell receptor (beta chain) was identified during a study of T-cell reconstitution after alpha-beta-depleted transplantation in children. Library preparation (for TCRbeta) was performed with unique molecular identifiers. TCRdb reanalysed the PCR reads using MiXCR and keeps one entry per CDR3 protein. Of about 500,000 distinct CDR3 sequences listed, about 33% are singletons. This CDR3 comprises 16 residues. V gave up 2 bases and J gave up 0 bases, with 11 bases separating them. The V gene's germline CDR1 is MGHDK and CDR2 SYGVNS. The rearrangement links TRBV25-1 to TRBJ1-5; the D is unclear. The sequencing used PBMCs from the stem cell graft donor, collected from the stem cell graft. The receptor comes from a human donor who donated a stem cell graft to a child with aplastic anemia. The CDR3 sequence: CASSEVPGDSNQPQHF. CDR3 nucleotide sequence: TGTGCCAGCAGTGAAGTCCCCGGGGATAGCAATCAGCCCCAGCATTTT.